This T cell receptor beta chain originates from a study of breast tumors, draining lymph nodes, adjacent tissues. Study-level findings and limits: Data fit most tumor T cells coming from lymph node, expanding in tumor.

TCRdb itself ran the multiplex PCR reads through MiXCR, one entry per CDR3 protein. The sample consists of 60,000 to 65,000 distinct CDR3 sequences, approximately 57% of them appearing once. Notes on this clonotype: Its antigen is currently unknown.

The CDR3 runs 14 residues. Germline CDR1 and CDR2: MDHEN and SYDVKM. The V end lost 6 bases, the J end lost 4 bases, and 12 bases lay between the germline ends. The chain carries TRBV28 and TRBJ2-2; D may be TRBD1 or TRBD2 (5 bases each). The sequence came from a female donor with breast cancer. Some clones in this sample may be carry-over from other donors' samples. Sequencing was carried out using breast tumor tissue. The CDR3 DNA is TGTGCCAGCAGGTGGGACCCCTCCACCGGGGAGCTGTTTTTT. Translation gives CASRWDPSTGELFF. The variable domain in full, with the rest retrieved from reference TRBV28 and TRBJ2-2, is DVKVTQSSRYLVKRTGEKVFLECVQDMDHENMFWYRQDPGLGLRLIYFSYDVKMKEKGDIPEGYSVSREKKERFSLILESASTNQTSMYLCASRWDPSTGELFFGEGSRLTVL.